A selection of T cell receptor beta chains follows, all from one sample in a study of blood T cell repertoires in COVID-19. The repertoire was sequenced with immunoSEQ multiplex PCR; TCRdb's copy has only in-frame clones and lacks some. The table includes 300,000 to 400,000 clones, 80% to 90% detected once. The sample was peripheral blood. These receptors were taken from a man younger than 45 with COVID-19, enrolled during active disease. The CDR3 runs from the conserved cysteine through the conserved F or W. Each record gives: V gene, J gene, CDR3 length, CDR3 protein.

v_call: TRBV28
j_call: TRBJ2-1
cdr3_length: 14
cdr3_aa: CASRAGGSNDEQFF

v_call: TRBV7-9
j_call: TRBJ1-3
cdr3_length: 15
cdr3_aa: CASSFLPVNGNTIYF

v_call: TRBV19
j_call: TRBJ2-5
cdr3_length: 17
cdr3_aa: CASSIDPRERGSETQYF

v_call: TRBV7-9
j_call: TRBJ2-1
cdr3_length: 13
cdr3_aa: CASSLVWANEQFF

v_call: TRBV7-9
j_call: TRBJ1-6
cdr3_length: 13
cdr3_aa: CASSYRGGSPLHF

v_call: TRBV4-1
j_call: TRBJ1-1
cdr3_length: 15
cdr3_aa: CASSQENRENTEAFF

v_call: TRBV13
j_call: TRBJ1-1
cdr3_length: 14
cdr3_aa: CASSYTDRGTEAFF

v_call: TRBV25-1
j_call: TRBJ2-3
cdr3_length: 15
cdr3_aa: CASSEGQISTDTQYF

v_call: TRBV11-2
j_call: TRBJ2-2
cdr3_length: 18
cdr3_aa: CASSRGAVWSVDAGELFF

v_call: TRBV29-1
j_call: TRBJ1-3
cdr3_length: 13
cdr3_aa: CSVNIISGNTIYF

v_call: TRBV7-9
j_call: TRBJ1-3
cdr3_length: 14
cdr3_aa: CASSSESLGNTIYF